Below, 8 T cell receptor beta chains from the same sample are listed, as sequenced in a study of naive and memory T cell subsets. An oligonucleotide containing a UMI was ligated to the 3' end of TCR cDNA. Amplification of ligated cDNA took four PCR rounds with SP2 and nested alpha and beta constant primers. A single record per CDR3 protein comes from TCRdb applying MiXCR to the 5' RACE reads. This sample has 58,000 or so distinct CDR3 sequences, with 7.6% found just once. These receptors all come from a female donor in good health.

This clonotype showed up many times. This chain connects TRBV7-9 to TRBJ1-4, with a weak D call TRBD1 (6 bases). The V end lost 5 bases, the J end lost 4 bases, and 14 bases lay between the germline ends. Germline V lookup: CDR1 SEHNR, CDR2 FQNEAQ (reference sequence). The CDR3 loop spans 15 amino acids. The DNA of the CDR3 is TGTGCCAGCAGCGCCAACAGGGCGAATAATGAAAAACTGTTTTTT. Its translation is CASSANRANNEKLFF. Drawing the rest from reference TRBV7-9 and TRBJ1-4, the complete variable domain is DTGVSQNPRHKITKRGQNVTFRCDPISEHNRLYWYRQTLGQGPEFLTYFQNEAQLEKSRLLSDRFSAERPKGSFSTLEIQRTEQGDSAMYLCASSANRANNEKLFFGSGTQLSVL.

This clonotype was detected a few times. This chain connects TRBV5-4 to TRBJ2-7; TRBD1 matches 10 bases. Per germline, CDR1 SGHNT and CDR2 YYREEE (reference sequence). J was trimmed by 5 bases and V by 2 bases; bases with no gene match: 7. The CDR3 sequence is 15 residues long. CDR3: CASSFVGQGTHEQYF. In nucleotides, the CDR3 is TGTGCCAGCAGCTTTGTGGGACAGGGGACCCACGAGCAGTACTTC.

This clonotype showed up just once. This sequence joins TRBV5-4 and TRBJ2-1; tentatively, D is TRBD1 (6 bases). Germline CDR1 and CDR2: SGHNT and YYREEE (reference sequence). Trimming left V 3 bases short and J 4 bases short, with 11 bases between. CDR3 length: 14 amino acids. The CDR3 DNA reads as TGTGCCAGCAGCTCGGACAGCTTTTACAATGAGCAGTTCTTC. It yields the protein CASSSDSFYNEQFF.

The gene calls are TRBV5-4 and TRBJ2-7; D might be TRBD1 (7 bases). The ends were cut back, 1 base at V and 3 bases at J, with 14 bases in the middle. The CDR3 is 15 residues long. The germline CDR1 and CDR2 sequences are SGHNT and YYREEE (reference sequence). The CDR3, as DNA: TGTGCCAGCAGCTTGTGGGGGGCAGGGGGCTACGAGCAGTACTTC. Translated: CASSLWGAGGYEQYF.

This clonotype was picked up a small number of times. CDR3 nucleotide sequence: TGTGCCAGCAGTTTGGCACAGGGGGGGAACACTGAAGCTTTCTTT. It is translated as CASSLAQGGNTEAFF. V is TRBV6-5 and J is TRBJ1-1; 8 positions match TRBD1. Germline assignment: CDR1 MNHEY and CDR2 SVGAGI. The junction had 5 bases not matched to a gene; V was cut back by 4 bases and J by 1 base. This CDR3 is built from 15 residues.

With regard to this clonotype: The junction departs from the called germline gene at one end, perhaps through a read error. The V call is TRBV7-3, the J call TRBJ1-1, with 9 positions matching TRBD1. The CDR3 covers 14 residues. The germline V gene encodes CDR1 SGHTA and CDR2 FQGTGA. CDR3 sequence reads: CASSLTGGATEAFF. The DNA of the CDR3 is TGTGCCAGCAGCCTAACAGGGGGCGCGACTGAAGCTTTCTTT.

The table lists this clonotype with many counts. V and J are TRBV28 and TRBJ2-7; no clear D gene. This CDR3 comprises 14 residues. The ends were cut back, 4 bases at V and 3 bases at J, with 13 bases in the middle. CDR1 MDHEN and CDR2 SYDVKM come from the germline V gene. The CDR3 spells CASSSFIQLYEQYF. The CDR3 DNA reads TGTGCCAGCAGTTCTTTTATTCAACTCTACGAGCAGTACTTC.

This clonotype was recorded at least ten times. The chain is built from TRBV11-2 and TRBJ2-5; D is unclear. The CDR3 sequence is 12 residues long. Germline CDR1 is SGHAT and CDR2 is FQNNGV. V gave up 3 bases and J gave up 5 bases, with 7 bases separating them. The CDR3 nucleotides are TGTGCCAGCAGCTTTGCGACGGAGACCCAGTACTTC. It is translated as CASSFATETQYF.